This is a list of T cell receptor beta chains from one sample in a study of blood T cell repertoires in COVID-19. Sequencing used immunoSEQ multiplex PCR; TCRdb keeps in-frame clones, though not all of them. Among more than 70,000 clones listed, 70% to 80% were seen once. The specimen was peripheral blood. The receptors come from a human donor in a cohort sampled during active COVID-19. Each CDR3 is given with its conserved first and last residue. A D gene is named only where the DNA matches it firmly. The listing skips clone size in some rows; elsewhere it reads once, few, many or a size class.

J gene,D gene,clone size,V gene,CDR3 DNA,CDR3 protein
TRBJ1-2,NA,few,TRBV6-5,TGTGCCAGCAGAAACCCAGGTGGTGACTATGGCTACACCTTC,CASRNPGGDYGYTF
TRBJ2-1,TRBD1,NA,TRBV10-3,TGTGCCATCAGAACCGGGACAGGGGTTAGTGGTTATGAGCAGTTCTTC,CAIRTGTGVSGYEQFF
TRBJ1-2,NA,NA,TRBV21-1,TGTGCCAGCAGCAAATTCGGGGGGAGAGGCTATGGCTACACCTTC,CASSKFGGRGYGYTF
TRBJ2-7,NA,NA,TRBV24-1,TGTGCCACCAGTGATTTGCCCCGGCCCACGCAGCGGAGGAGCTCCTACGAGCAGTACTTC,CATSDLPRPTQRRSSYEQYF
TRBJ1-2,NA,NA,TRBV28,TGTGCCAGCAGTAGATCGGAGGACTTATACACCTTC,CASSRSEDLYTF
TRBJ1-4,NA,NA,TRBV3-1/TRBV3-2,TGTGCCAGCAGCCCCCGGGACACAAATGAAAAACTGTTTTTT,CASSPRDTNEKLFF
TRBJ2-3,NA,NA,TRBV18,TGTGCCAGCTCGCTAACACAGGGAATATCCGCAGATACGCAGTATTTT,CASSLTQGISADTQYF
TRBJ2-5,NA,NA,TRBV11-3,TGTGCCAGCAGCTTCCAGGGCGACGAGACCCAGTACTTC,CASSFQGDETQYF
TRBJ1-2,NA,NA,TRBV9,TGTGCCAGCAGCGTCCACGCAGGGGAAGGGGGCTATGGCTACACCTTC,CASSVHAGEGGYGYTF
TRBJ1-3,NA,NA,TRBV19,TGTGCCAGTAGGATGGAGTCGCAAGGAAACACCATATATTTT,CASRMESQGNTIYF
TRBJ1-4,NA,NA,TRBV6-5,TGTGCCAGCAGTTACGTGAGGTCAGAAGAAAAACTGTTTTTT,CASSYVRSEEKLFF
TRBJ2-1,NA,many,TRBV7-6,TGTGCCAGCAGCAAGGACATCTACAATGAGCAGTTCTTC,CASSKDIYNEQFF
TRBJ1-2,NA,NA,TRBV10-3,TGTGCCATCAAGTCAGGGGTTGGCTACACCTTC,CAIKSGVGYTF
TRBJ2-3,NA,NA,TRBV19,TGTGCCAGTAGTATCGGCGGGGTAGGAGATACGCAGTATTTT,CASSIGGVGDTQYF
TRBJ2-7,NA,NA,TRBV9,TGTGCCAGCAGCGTAGAGGGAGGTGGGGCTGAGCAGTACTTC,CASSVEGGGAEQYF
TRBJ2-7,NA,NA,TRBV13,TGTGCCATCGCGGGACTCCCAGAGGACCCACACGGGCAGTACTTC,CAIAGLPEDPHGQYF
TRBJ2-1,NA,NA,TRBV6-2/TRBV6-3,TGTGCCAGCGGCCCTCAGGCAGGCTCCTACAATGAGCAGTTCTTC,CASGPQAGSYNEQFF
TRBJ1-1,TRBD1,NA,TRBV7-8,TGTGCCAGCAGCCCCCGGGACAGGGTGGATTTCTTT,CASSPRDRVDFF
TRBJ2-7,NA,NA,TRBV7-2,TGTGCCAGCAGCCACGGACTAGAGCAGTACTTC,CASSHGLEQYF
TRBJ1-6,NA,NA,TRBV7-9,TGTGCCAGCAGACTCGAGGGTAGTAATTCACCCCTCCACTTT,CASRLEGSNSPLHF
TRBJ2-7,TRBD2,medium-sized,TRBV5-1,TGCGCCAGCAGCTTGCGGGGGGGTTTCTACGAGCAGTACTTC,CASSLRGGFYEQYF
TRBJ2-5,TRBD1,NA,TRBV18,TGTGCCAGCTCCCAGGGACAGCAAGAGACCCAGTACTTC,CASSQGQQETQYF
TRBJ2-1,TRBD1,once,TRBV11-3,TGTGCCAGCAGCTTAGATTCGGGACAGGGACTTCATGAGCAGTTCTTC,CASSLDSGQGLHEQFF
TRBJ1-4,NA,NA,TRBV4-1,TGCGCCAGCAGCCAGAGCCCTGTGGGACACCCTGCAACTAATGAAAAACTGTTTTTT,CASSQSPVGHPATNEKLFF
TRBJ1-1,TRBD1,once,TRBV19,TGTGCCAGTAGTCAGCCAGGGGGGACTGAAGCTTTCTTT,CASSQPGGTEAFF
TRBJ2-3,NA,NA,TRBV5-4,TGTGCCAGCAGCTTGGCCTATGGTACAGATACGCAGTATTTT,CASSLAYGTDTQYF
TRBJ2-7,NA,NA,TRBV21-1,TGTGCCAGCAACCGGGGGGGTGCTAGGGGCGAGCAGTACTTC,CASNRGGARGEQYF
TRBJ2-3,NA,NA,TRBV7-9,TGTGCCAGCAGCTTTGGGAGAAGCCCCACAGATACGCAGTATTTT,CASSFGRSPTDTQYF
TRBJ2-5,NA,few,TRBV5-4,TGTGCCAGCAGCTTCGACAGAGAGACCCAGTACTTC,CASSFDRETQYF
TRBJ2-1,TRBD2,NA,TRBV9,TGTGCCAGCAGCTTACGACTAGCGGGGGACAATGAGCAGTTCTTC,CASSLRLAGDNEQFF
TRBJ2-7,NA,NA,TRBV6-5,TGTGCCAGCAGTCTAGAAGGATACGAGCAGTACTTC,CASSLEGYEQYF
TRBJ1-1,NA,NA,TRBV7-9,TGTGCCAGCAGCTTAGAACAGGACGCTGAAGCTTTCTTT,CASSLEQDAEAFF
TRBJ1-5,TRBD1,NA,TRBV12-3/TRBV12-4,TGTGCCAGCAGTCAGGGGGGGCCCCAGCATTTT,CASSQGGPQHF
TRBJ2-6,TRBD1,once,TRBV28,TGTGCCAGCAGTTCCTTCACAGGGGCTGGGGCCAACGTCCTGACTTTC,CASSSFTGAGANVLTF
TRBJ2-3,TRBD2,NA,TRBV19,TGTGCCAGTAGTATAGAAGGGCTCAGGGAAGCGGGAGTTGGAGATACGCAGTATTTT,CASSIEGLREAGVGDTQYF
TRBJ2-5,TRBD1,NA,TRBV15,TGTGCCACCAGCAGCCGCGGGACAGGGGAGGAGACCCAGTACTTC,CATSSRGTGEETQYF
TRBJ2-1,TRBD2,NA,TRBV7-7,TGTGCTAGCAGCTTAGTAAGCGGGAGTTACAATGAGCAGTTCTTC,CASSLVSGSYNEQFF
TRBJ1-3,NA,once,TRBV5-1,TGCGCCAGCAGCTTGGAGCCAGGACTCTCTGGAAACACCATATATTTT,CASSLEPGLSGNTIYF
TRBJ2-5,NA,NA,TRBV3-1/TRBV3-2,TGTGCCAGCAGCCATAGTTCGGAGACCCAGTACTTC,CASSHSSETQYF
TRBJ1-2,TRBD1,few,TRBV28,TGTGCCAGCAGCTCAGGGGGCGCGATCTATGGCTACACCTTC,CASSSGGAIYGYTF
TRBJ2-7,NA,NA,TRBV2,TGTGCCAGCAAGTCGGAGGGCTACGAGCAGTACTTC,CASKSEGYEQYF
TRBJ2-3,TRBD2,NA,TRBV6-2/TRBV6-3,TGTGCCAGCAGCCCTGCTAAGCGGGGGGGCACAGATACGCAGTATTTT,CASSPAKRGGTDTQYF
TRBJ2-7,NA,NA,TRBV7-2,TGTGCCAGCAGCTTAGTCGCAGGGTCTTCATCCTACGAGCAGTACTTC,CASSLVAGSSSYEQYF
TRBJ1-2,TRBD1,NA,TRBV5-5,TGTGCCAGCAGCGCCGGACAGGGGTATGGCTACACCTTC,CASSAGQGYGYTF
TRBJ1-1,TRBD1,NA,TRBV5-1,TGCGCCAGCAGCACCGGACAGGGGTTGAACACTGAAGCTTTCTTT,CASSTGQGLNTEAFF
TRBJ2-7,TRBD2,NA,TRBV15,TGTGCCACCAGCCTCCGACTAGCGGGAGCCTACGAGCAGTACTTC,CATSLRLAGAYEQYF
TRBJ2-3,TRBD1,NA,TRBV19,TGTGCCAGTAGACAGGGGGGACAGATTTCAGATACACAGTATTTT,CASRQGGQISDTQYF
TRBJ2-7,NA,once,TRBV9,TGTGCCAGCAGCGTAGGGCAGGGGAGCGGCGAGCAGTACTTC,CASSVGQGSGEQYF
TRBJ1-5,TRBD1,few,TRBV5-1,TGCGCCAGCAGGCTGACAGGGGAGAGCAATCAGCCCCAGCATTTT,CASRLTGESNQPQHF
TRBJ2-1,TRBD2,NA,TRBV4-1,TGCGCCAGCAGCCGCGGGACTAGCGGGTCCACATACAATGAGCAGTTCTTC,CASSRGTSGSTYNEQFF
TRBJ1-6,NA,NA,TRBV5-1,TGCGCCAGCAGTCCAGGGGAAAATAATTCACCCCTCCACTTT,CASSPGENNSPLHF
TRBJ1-5,TRBD1,NA,TRBV18,TGTGCCAGCTCACCCGCGACAGGGGGAGGTCAGCCCCAGCATTTT,CASSPATGGGQPQHF